This T cell receptor (beta chain) is drawn from a study of STAT5B mutations in CD4+ large granular lymphocyte leukemia. Study-wide results and caveats: CD4-sorted patient repertoires seemed more clonal than healthy CD4+ repertoires.

The protocol was immunoSEQ multiplex PCR, while the TCRdb copy is restricted to in-frame clones and leaves out a portion. The table lists fewer than 45,000 clones, roughly 79% of them singletons. Of note for this clone: The antigen is unknown.

Sequenced material: CD4+ T cells from blood buffy coats. This sequence originates from a human donor in good health.

CDR3 amino acids: CASGDVHQPQHF. The CDR3 DNA follows: TGTGCCAGCGGAGACGTGCATCAGCCCCAGCATTTT. The rearrangement uses TRBV27 and TRBJ1-5, with no clear D. V lost 8 bases and J lost 5, with 10 bases in between. This CDR3 has 12 residues. CDR1 is MNHEY, CDR2 SMNVEV, per germline (reference sequence).